A selection of T cell receptor beta chains follows, all from one sample in a study of cytomegalovirus exposure and HLA in healthy donors. Assay used: immunoSEQ multiplex PCR; TCRdb lists only in-frame clones, some missing. The table includes some 150,000 clones, around 77% detected once. Sequencing was carried out using PBMCs. These receptors were taken from a young man in good health and CMV-seropositive. Both conserved end residues are part of each CDR3. D genes are given only for firm matches. Size is stated for part of the rows, as once, few or many counts, or as a class when the clone is expanded.

cdr3_aa	cdr3_nt	d_call	clone_size	j_call	v_call
CASSQLAGAYNEQFF	TGTGCCAGCAGTCAACTAGCGGGGGCCTACAATGAGCAGTTCTTC	TRBD2	.	TRBJ2-1	TRBV6-5
CASSPEEGGALNEQFF	TGTGCCAGCAGCCCAGAGGAGGGGGGGGCCCTCAATGAGCAGTTCTTC	.	once	TRBJ2-1	TRBV9
CASSERREGGQPQHF	TGTGCCAGCAGTGAACGAAGGGAAGGAGGCCAGCCCCAGCATTTT	.	.	TRBJ1-5	TRBV2
CSVKPGQGSYEQYF	TGCAGCGTGAAACCGGGACAGGGGTCCTACGAGCAGTACTTC	TRBD1	.	TRBJ2-7	TRBV29-1
CSVAGQGTDTQYF	TGCAGCGTGGCGGGACAGGGAACAGATACGCAGTATTTT	TRBD1	.	TRBJ2-3	TRBV29-1
CASPGTGYDGNTIYF	TGTGCCAGTCCCGGGACAGGGTATGACGGAAACACCATATATTTT	TRBD1	.	TRBJ1-3	TRBV2
CAIRRPGQEAADTQYF	TGTGCCATCAGGCGCCCGGGACAGGAGGCAGCAGATACGCAGTATTTT	TRBD1	.	TRBJ2-3	TRBV10-3
CASSRQGGTEAFF	TGTGCCAGCAGTCGACAGGGAGGCACTGAAGCTTTCTTT	TRBD1	few	TRBJ1-1	TRBV7-3
CASSVGRLNTGELFF	TGTGCCAGCAGCGTGGGCAGGCTGAACACCGGGGAGCTGTTTTTT	.	few	TRBJ2-2	TRBV7-7
CATSGRMGSRSNQPQHF	TGTGCCACCAGCGGAAGGATGGGGAGCCGAAGCAATCAGCCCCAGCATTTT	.	.	TRBJ1-5	TRBV15
CASSLVGRGRTEAFF	TGCGCCAGCAGCTTGGTTGGCAGGGGGCGAACTGAAGCTTTCTTT	TRBD1	.	TRBJ1-1	TRBV5-1
CASSVALWTLTSGYYEQYF	TGTGCCAGCAGCGTAGCCCTTTGGACTCTAACTAGCGGATACTACGAGCAGTACTTC	TRBD2	.	TRBJ2-7	TRBV9
CASSPRLAVGDTQYF	TGTGCCAGCAGCCCTCGGCTAGCAGTGGGAGATACGCAGTATTTT	.	.	TRBJ2-3	TRBV7-2
CASSPQDRGGETQYF	TGTGCCAGCAGCCCACAGGACAGGGGCGGTGAGACCCAGTACTTC	TRBD1	.	TRBJ2-5	TRBV5-4
CAWSVSVLTDTQYF	TGTGCCTGGAGTGTATCAGTTTTGACAGATACGCAGTATTTT	.	.	TRBJ2-3	TRBV30
CASSPGQNTEAFF	TGCGCCAGCAGCCCCGGACAGAACACTGAAGCTTTCTTT	.	few	TRBJ1-1	TRBV5-1
CASSATQINTEAFF	TGTGCCAGCAGTGCGACTCAGATAAACACTGAAGCTTTCTTT	.	.	TRBJ1-1	TRBV6-6
CASSVDSYGYTF	TGTGCCAGCAGCGTCGACAGCTATGGCTACACCTTC	.	.	TRBJ1-2	TRBV9
CASSASAVQNSNQPQHF	TGTGCCAGCAGCGCCTCTGCTGTGCAGAATAGCAATCAGCCCCAGCATTTT	.	.	TRBJ1-5	TRBV2
CASSERYQETQYF	TGTGCCAGCAGTGAACGGTACCAAGAGACCCAGTACTTC	.	.	TRBJ2-5	TRBV6-1
CASSPDRNYGYTF	TGTGCCAGCAGCCCGGACAGAAACTATGGCTACACCTTC	.	.	TRBJ1-2	TRBV28
CASSYGEGYEQYF	TGTGCCAGCAGTTACGGGGAGGGGTACGAGCAGTACTTC	TRBD2	.	TRBJ2-7	TRBV27
CASRKLAGDYEQYF	TGTGCCAGCAGAAAACTAGCGGGGGACTACGAGCAGTACTTC	TRBD2	.	TRBJ2-7	TRBV6-6
CAWKQNMNTGELFF	TGTGCCTGGAAACAGAACATGAACACCGGGGAGCTGTTTTTT	.	.	TRBJ2-2	TRBV30
CASSLGQGVNYGYTF	TGCGCCAGCAGCTTGGGGCAGGGGGTGAACTATGGCTACACCTTC	TRBD1	.	TRBJ1-2	TRBV5-1
CASSPRQDYNSPLHF	TGTGCCAGCTCCCCCCGACAGGACTATAATTCACCCCTCCACTTT	.	few	TRBJ1-6	TRBV19
CASRTGGTSYEQYF	TGTGCCAGCAGAACAGGGGGGACGTCCTACGAGCAGTACTTC	TRBD1	once	TRBJ2-7	TRBV6-1
CASSLAGGNQPQHF	TGTGCCAGCAGCTTGGCCGGGGGCAATCAGCCCCAGCATTTT	.	.	TRBJ1-5	TRBV5-6
CASSERGNQPQHF	TGTGCCAGCAGTGAGCGGGGGAATCAGCCCCAGCATTTT	.	.	TRBJ1-5	TRBV6-1
CASGGDRGSDEQYF	TGTGCCAGCGGCGGGGACAGGGGGAGCGACGAGCAGTACTTC	TRBD1	.	TRBJ2-7	TRBV28
CASWGRDYGYTF	TGTGCCAGCTGGGGCAGGGACTATGGCTACACCTTC	.	.	TRBJ1-2	TRBV11-2
CASSFSSGYEQYF	TGTGCCAGCAGCTTCTCTAGCGGCTACGAGCAGTACTTC	TRBD2	few	TRBJ2-7	TRBV7-3
CASSHSTGVGYTF	TGTGCCAGCAGCCATTCGACAGGGGTTGGCTACACCTTC	TRBD1	.	TRBJ1-2	TRBV11-1
CACPPRTGGTGELFF	TGTGCCTGTCCTCCTCGGACAGGGGGCACCGGGGAGCTGTTTTTT	TRBD1	.	TRBJ2-2	TRBV30
CASSLLTSGPDEQYF	TGCGCCAGCAGCTTGTTGACTAGCGGACCGGACGAGCAGTACTTC	TRBD2	few	TRBJ2-7	TRBV5-1
CASTPPLAGGTYNEQFF	TGTGCCAGCACCCCCCCCCTAGCGGGGGGTACCTACAATGAGCAGTTCTTC	TRBD2	few	TRBJ2-1	TRBV28
CASSPQGAGNSPLHF	TGTGCCAGCAGCCCACAGGGGGCGGGGAATTCACCCCTCCACTTT	TRBD1	few	TRBJ1-6	TRBV28
CASSRQSYNEQFF	TGTGCCAGTAGCCGACAGAGCTACAATGAGCAGTTCTTC	.	.	TRBJ2-1	TRBV19
CASSLGGMLNIQYF	TGCGCCAGCAGCCTTGGGGGCATGTTAAACATTCAGTACTTC	.	few	TRBJ2-4	TRBV4-1
CASSEAAGQGAAEQYF	TGTGCCAGCAGTGAAGCGGCGGGACAGGGGGCTGCCGAGCAGTACTTC	TRBD1	few	TRBJ2-7	TRBV6-1
CASSYSTGATYEQYF	TGTGCCAGCAGTTACTCAACAGGAGCTACCTACGAGCAGTACTTC	.	.	TRBJ2-7	TRBV6-5
CASTPGVPGYGYTF	TGTGCCAGCACTCCCGGGGTCCCTGGGTATGGCTACACCTTC	.	.	TRBJ1-2	TRBV27